Described below is a single T cell receptor (beta chain) sequence and its context. The protocol was immunoSEQ multiplex PCR, while the TCRdb copy is restricted to in-frame clones and leaves out a portion. The sample lists approximately 200,000 clones, about 85% occurring once. The data were obtained in a study of blood T cell repertoires in COVID-19. Study summary: PBMCs, B-cell-depleted T cells, or T cells were the source of the cDNA or gDNA that made up the material.

V lost 1 base and J 6 bases, leaving 8 bases between the germline ends. This CDR3 is built from 13 residues. The rearrangement links TRBV5-3 to TRBJ1-5; D is unresolved. TRBV5-3 is treated as an ORF (open reading frame) with a function not yet certain. Sequenced: PBMCs or T cells enriched from blood (not recorded which). The TCR sequence derives from a woman aged 25 to 45 who had recovered from COVID-19. The CDR3 sequence: CARSLLRSQPQHF. The CDR3 bases are TGTGCCAGAAGCTTGTTGCGGAGTCAGCCCCAGCATTTT.